One sample yielded the 11 T cell receptor beta chains listed below, sequenced in a study of regulatory T cells in long-lasting Graves disease. Assembly of TCR beta libraries relied on iRepertoire HTBI primers together with Arm-PCR of CDR3 regions. From the multiplex PCR reads, TCRdb called clonotypes with MiXCR, one entry per CDR3 protein. This sample yields some 450,000 distinct CDR3 sequences, of which about 15% are seen a single time; about 10% belongs to the top ten. As for time point: newly diagnosed GD, antithyroid drugs for less than 3 months. Following extraction of RNA from PBMCs, that RNA was used to make the TCR library. This sample was shared with a second study, whose subject was T cells in Graves' hyperthyroidism and ophthalmopathy.

The specimen was peripheral blood mononuclear cells (PBMCs), collected at new diagnosis, from a patient treated with antithyroid drugs. The receptors here all came from a woman in her thirties with Graves disease.

The table lists this clonotype with many counts. The chain has TRBV28 and TRBJ2-1; 10 bases fit TRBD2. This CDR3 spans 14 amino acids. Germline assignment: CDR1 MDHEN and CDR2 SYDVKM. Trimming took 7 bases from V and 9 from J; bases not matched to a gene: 9. The CDR3 DNA reads TGTGCCAGCAAACCGGGACTAGCGAGTGGTGAGCAGTTCTTC. Translation gives CASKPGLASGEQFF.

This clonotype was found many times. This rearrangement joins TRBV12-3 or TRBV12-4 to TRBJ2-5; unclear D gene. This CDR3 has 15 residues. Trimming cost V 6 bases and J 0 bases, with 14 bases left between them. DNA of the CDR3: TGTGCCAGCAGCCCCCCCCCAGAGAACCAAGAGACCCAGTACTTC. It codes for CASSPPPENQETQYF.

This rearrangement joins TRBV7-2 to TRBJ2-2; TRBD1 might be the D (5 bases). CDR1 and CDR2 from the germline V gene are SGHTA and FQGNSA. The germline V and J ends were trimmed by 1 base and 7 bases, with 13 bases remaining between them. This CDR3 contains 15 residues. CDR3 amino acids: CASSLDQAGHGELFF. DNA for the CDR3: TGTGCCAGCAGCTTAGATCAGGCAGGGCACGGGGAGCTGTTTTTT. Variable domain in full (rest from reference TRBV7-2 and TRBJ2-2): GAGVSQSPSNKVTEKGKDVELRCDPISGHTALYWYRQSLGQGLEFLIYFQGNSAPDKSGLPSDRFSAERTGGSVSTLTIQRTQQEDSAVYLCASSLDQAGHGELFFGEGSRLTVL.

The gene calls are TRBV30 and TRBJ2-1; weak D call: TRBD2 (5 bases). The germline V gene has CDR1 GTSNPN and CDR2 SVGIG (reference sequence). With 4 bases removed from V and 8 bases from J, the gap between germline ends came to 12 bases. This CDR3 comprises 12 residues. Here the CDR3 reads CAWKRRSDEQFF. As DNA, the CDR3 is TGTGCCTGGAAGCGGCGTTCTGATGAGCAGTTCTTC.

This clonotype was observed many times. The V and J genes are TRBV11-2 and TRBJ1-5, with D hard to call. The V gene lost 0 bases and the J gene lost 9 bases, with 9 bases spanning the gap. Germline V gene data show CDR1 as SGHAT and CDR2 as FQNNGV. This CDR3 has 13 residues. CDR3 nucleotide sequence: TGTGCCAGCAGCTTAGATCCCCGTTGGCCCCAGCATTTT. Translating gives CASSLDPRWPQHF. The variable domain in full, with the rest retrieved from reference TRBV11-2 and TRBJ1-5, is EAGVAQSPRYKIIEKRQSVAFWCNPISGHATLYWYQQILGQGPKLLIQFQNNGVVDDSQLPKDRFSAERLKGVDSTLKIQPAKLEDSAVYLCASSLDPRWPQHFGDGTRLSIL.

This clonotype appeared many times. The rearrangement joins TRBV7-9 to TRBJ2-7, with TRBD2 matching over 12 bases. The germline CDR1 and CDR2 sequences are SEHNR and FQNEAQ (reference sequence). With V trimmed by 1 base and J by 5 bases, 9 bases remained unmatched. This CDR3 comprises 17 residues. In DNA form, the CDR3 reads TGTGCCAGCAGCTTAGATGCTAGCGGGAGGGCCTGGGACGAGCAGTACTTC. It codes for CASSLDASGRAWDEQYF.

This clonotype has only a few counts. V usage is TRBV12-5 and J usage is TRBJ2-1, with 7 bases that match TRBD1. Germline CDR1 reads LGHNT; CDR2 reads FRNRAP. The trim removed 1 base at V and 8 bases at J, leaving 2 bases unmatched. This CDR3 is 13 amino acids long. The CDR3 sequence: CASGLGQGDEQFF. CDR3 nucleotides: TGTGCTAGTGGTTTGGGACAGGGCGATGAGCAGTTCTTC.

This clonotype was recorded many times. The J gene is TRBJ2-1, the V gene TRBV6-2 or TRBV6-3; 10 nucleotides align to TRBD2. Per the germline V gene, CDR1 is MNHEY and CDR2 is SVGEGT. Trimming cost V 5 bases and J 5 bases; bases outside gene matches: 9. CDR3 size: 16 residues. DNA for the CDR3: TGTGCCAGCAGTAAAACAGCGGGAGGGCTCCACAATGAGCAGTTCTTC. Amino acids: CASSKTAGGLHNEQFF.

This clonotype was seen many times. The DNA of the CDR3 is TGTGCCAGCAGTTTATCCCCAGGGAGCTCCTACAATGAGCAGTTCTTC. This encodes CASSLSPGSSYNEQFF. The chain uses TRBV27 and TRBJ2-1; D tentatively reads TRBD1 or TRBD2 (5 bases each). Germline V gene data show CDR1 as MNHEY and CDR2 as SMNVEV (reference sequence). The CDR3 has 16 amino acids. V lost 0 bases, J lost 0 bases, and 9 bases lay in between.

The sample holds many counts of this clonotype. The chain combines TRBV30 with TRBJ1-5; D is undetermined. Germline CDR1 is GTSNPN and CDR2 is SVGIG (reference sequence). Trimming left V 2 bases short and J 9 bases short, with 17 bases between. The CDR3 covers 14 residues. CDR3 amino acids: CAWSPGLNTRPQHF. CDR3 bases: TGTGCCTGGAGTCCGGGCCTGAATACGCGGCCCCAGCATTTT. The complete variable domain, with remaining parts taken from reference TRBV30 and TRBJ1-5, reads SQTIHQWPATLVQPVGSPLSLECTVEGTSNPNLYWYRQAAGRGLQLLFYSVGIGQISSEVPQNLSASRPQDRQFILSSKKLLLSDSGFYLCAWSPGLNTRPQHFGDGTRLSIL.

In its sample, this clonotype was seen many times. V and J are TRBV5-4 and TRBJ2-1; no clear D. The assigned J gene may be wrong: the sequence end matches TRBJ2-5 better. There are 13 residues in the CDR3. Germline lookup yields CDR1 SGHNT and CDR2 YYREEE (reference sequence). CDR3 nucleotides: TGTGCCAGCAGCTTGGATCACGATGTGGACCAGTACTTC. This sequence encodes CASSLDHDVDQYF.